A single T cell receptor beta chain is shown here with its context. Its antigen remains unidentified. This entry comes from a study of OX40 agonist ivuxolimab in advanced cancers. CDR3 length: 12 residues. V was trimmed by 9 bases and J by 2 bases, leaving 11 bases between them. Germline assignment: CDR1 ENHRY and CDR2 SYGVKD. General study points: Also present in some nonresponders was a low level of normalized T-cell clonal expansion. The study found among the lowest clonal expansion in partial responders at 0.1-3.0 mg/kg.

Profiled with immunoSEQ multiplex PCR; TCRdb holds only in-frame clones, not every one. The table lists about 74,000 clones, 88% of them singletons, with around 0.95% in the top ten. Sequencing was performed on CD4+ or CD8+ T cells sorted from blood, taken in a trial of the OX40 agonist ivuxolimab. This TCR was sampled from an adult with an advanced solid tumor such as melanoma, head and neck, liver or kidney cancer. This chain connects TRBV10-3 to TRBJ2-7; no clear D gene. CDR3 sequence (DNA): TGTGCCATAGGGCCTCGCCCCTACGAGCAGTACTTC. It translates to CAIGPRPYEQYF.